Described below is a single TCR beta chain sequence and its context. Its antigen is still unknown. There are 17 residues in the CDR3. V was trimmed by 1 base and J by 5 bases, leaving 20 bases between them. Germline V gene lookup returns CDR1 LGHNA and CDR2 YSLEER. This sample is drawn from a study of Graves' ophthalmopathy and Graves' hyperthyroidism. Overall study findings and caveats: Using 13 signatures, a model distinguished ophthalmopathy from stable hyperthyroidism, reaching about 90% sensitivity and approximately 80% specificity.

Beta-chain TCR CDR3 regions were amplified from RNA transcripts. RT-PCR in the first round used HTBI primers; a second-round multiplex PCR followed. TCRdb processed the multiplex PCR reads anew with MiXCR; each CDR3 protein has one entry. The table records approximately 640,000 distinct CDR3 sequences, 35% to 45% of them present only once. The PBMCs originated from around 11 ml of fresh peripheral blood. The chain uses TRBV4-3 and TRBJ1-2, with a weak D call TRBD1 (6 bases). Material for sequencing was peripheral blood. The sequence was collected from an adult man with Graves' ophthalmopathy. The CDR3 nucleotides read TGCGCCAGCAGCCAAGGGGGCGGGACAACATCCATGTATGGCTACACCTTC. It is translated as CASSQGGGTTSMYGYTF.